What follows are 25 T cell receptor beta chains derived from one specimen sequenced in a study of T-cell reconstitution after alpha-beta-depleted transplantation in children. Researchers prepared the TCRbeta library using unique molecular identifiers, the study reports. One entry per CDR3 protein results from TCRdb running MiXCR on the PCR reads. Among around 450,000 distinct CDR3 sequences listed, 15% to 20% were seen once. The specimen comprised PBMCs, mostly from graft donor cells, sampled 360 days after TCRalphabeta/CD19-depleted stem cell transplant. The source is a boy younger than two who had a stem cell transplant for Wiskott-Aldrich syndrome, so the T cells may come from the graft donor.

This clonotype was detected many times. The chain is built from TRBV12-3 or TRBV12-4 and TRBJ2-6; 7 bases map to TRBD1. The length of the CDR3 is 15 residues. After removal of 5 bases from V and 0 bases from J, the junction contained 1 base not matched to a gene. The CDR3 reads CASSPGGSGANVLTF. For the CDR3, the DNA is TGTGCCAGCAGTCCAGGGGGCTCTGGGGCCAACGTCCTGACTTTC.

This clonotype was detected a few times. The gene calls are TRBV2 and TRBJ1-4; the D is unclear. Trimming cost V 3 bases and J 14 bases, with 13 bases left between them. Germline lookup yields CDR1 SNHLY and CDR2 FYNNEI. The CDR3 is made up of 12 amino acids. Here the CDR3 DNA reads TGTGCCAGCAGTGATTCAGTGAGGGCCCTGTTTTTT. Its protein product is CASSDSVRALFF.

This clonotype has ten or more counts. The chain carries TRBV12-3 or TRBV12-4 and TRBJ2-2; D gene ambiguous. Deletions cut 6 bases from V and 0 bases from J, with 11 bases between. The CDR3 loop spans 15 amino acids. Here the CDR3 reads CASRTELPNTGELFF. DNA of the CDR3: TGTGCCAGCAGAACGGAGCTACCGAACACCGGGGAGCTGTTTTTT.

In its sample, this clonotype was seen a few times. The V and J genes are TRBV20-1 and TRBJ1-1, with 7 bases identical to TRBD1. The germline V gene has CDR1 DFQATT and CDR2 SNEGSKA (reference sequence). With 1 base clipped from V and 4 bases from J, the junction kept 6 bases outside the gene matches. There are 14 residues in the CDR3. The CDR3 loop is CSARGAQGITEAFF. The CDR3 nucleotides read TGCAGTGCTAGAGGTGCACAGGGGATCACTGAAGCTTTCTTT.

The rearrangement links TRBV11-2 to TRBJ2-2; no clear D. V was cut by 5 bases and J by 1 base, with 11 bases left in between. From germline, CDR1 is SGHAT and CDR2 FQNNGV. The CDR3 loop spans 15 amino acids. CDR3 nucleotide sequence: TGTGCCAGCAGCCGACTGCCGGGGAACACCGGGGAGCTGTTTTTT. This encodes CASSRLPGNTGELFF.

The rearrangement uses TRBV10-3 and TRBJ1-1, with 7 bases aligning to TRBD1. CDR1 is ENHRY, CDR2 SYGVKD, per germline. Unmatched junction bases numbered 11, after V lost 7 bases and J lost 0 bases. The CDR3 contains 16 residues. The CDR3 nucleotides are TGTGCCATCACCCCGGACAGGAAGGGTATGAACACTGAAGCTTTCTTT. Its protein product is CAITPDRKGMNTEAFF.

V usage is TRBV5-1 and J usage is TRBJ2-1; TRBD2 aligns across 10 bases. Trimming cost V 0 bases and J 0 bases; bases outside gene matches: 6. CDR1 is SGHRS, CDR2 YFSETQ, per germline. The CDR3 is 18 residues long. The CDR3 DNA follows: TGCGCCAGCAGCTTGGTACTAGCGGGAAGGGTCTCCTACAATGAGCAGTTCTTC. It specifies CASSLVLAGRVSYNEQFF.

This clonotype was seen a handful of times. The chain carries TRBV11-2 and TRBJ2-3; possibly TRBD1 or TRBD2 for D (5 bases each). This CDR3 has 18 residues. V was shortened by 5 bases and J by 0 bases, with 21 bases between the two germline ends. Germline assignment: CDR1 SGHAT and CDR2 FQNNGV. The CDR3: CASSPRAVTGPSTDTQYF. The CDR3 DNA is TGTGCCAGCAGCCCACGAGCGGTGACGGGGCCCAGCACAGATACGCAGTATTTT.

The chain couples TRBV2 to TRBJ2-1; D is unclear. Germline CDR1 and CDR2: SNHLY and FYNNEI. CDR3 size: 12 residues. The V end lost 6 bases, the J end lost 5 bases, and 8 bases lay between the germline ends. This CDR3 is CASSDRNNEQFF. In DNA form, the CDR3 reads TGTGCCAGCAGCGACCGTAACAATGAGCAGTTCTTC.

This sequence joins TRBV12-3 or TRBV12-4 and TRBJ2-3; D is unresolved. The length of the CDR3 is 17 residues. Trimming shortened V by 0 bases and J by 3 bases, and 16 bases separated the two germline ends. As DNA, the CDR3 is TGTGCCAGCAGTTTAGCGCTTGCTGGGCGCAGGACAGATACGCAGTATTTT. It is translated as CASSLALAGRRTDTQYF.

The rearrangement links TRBV30 to TRBJ2-5; D not resolved. Trimming cost V 1 base and J 5 bases, with 11 bases left between them. The CDR3 covers 13 residues. Germline V CDR1 and CDR2: GTSNPN, SVGIG (reference sequence). CDR3: CAWSGGPAETQYF. CDR3 nucleotide sequence: TGTGCCTGGAGTGGGGGTCCCGCGGAGACCCAGTACTTC. The full variable domain, with the rest looked up from reference TRBV30 and TRBJ2-5, is SQTIHQWPATLVQPVGSPLSLECTVEGTSNPNLYWYRQAAGRGLQLLFYSVGIGQISSEVPQNLSASRPQDRQFILSSKKLLLSDSGFYLCAWSGGPAETQYFGPGTRLLVL.

This clonotype showed up just a few times. The chain couples TRBV7-7 to TRBJ2-1, with D perhaps being TRBD1 or TRBD2 (6 bases each). V was pared by 5 bases and J by 4 bases, with 18 bases between. The length of the CDR3 is 16 residues. Germline CDR1 and CDR2: SSHAT and FNYEAQ (reference sequence). This CDR3 reads CASSPSFRGVYNEQFF. In DNA form, the CDR3 reads TGTGCCAGCAGCCCAAGCTTTAGGGGGGTATACAATGAGCAGTTCTTC.

This clonotype was recorded a few times. This chain joins TRBV20-1 and TRBJ2-7; maybe TRBD1 (5 bases). Between the trimmed V and J ends, which lost 6 bases and 2 bases, there was a span of 20 bases. Germline CDR1 and CDR2: DFQATT and SNEGSKA (reference sequence). This CDR3 spans 15 amino acids. CDR3 sequence (DNA): TGCAGTGCAACACCTCTGAGCAGGGTCGCCTACGAGCAGTACTTC. This gives the protein CSATPLSRVAYEQYF.

Only a few counts were recorded for this clonotype. This sequence joins TRBV13 and TRBJ2-5, with TRBD2 matching 8 bases. V dropped 0 bases and J dropped 7; count of bases not matched to a gene: 7. The CDR3 sequence is 15 residues long. CDR1 and CDR2 (germline): PRHDT, FYEKMQ (reference sequence). The CDR3 protein is CASSLGGGVKGTQYF. In nucleotides, the CDR3 is TGTGCCAGCAGCTTAGGCGGGGGGGTAAAGGGGACCCAGTACTTC.

This clonotype showed up just a few times. The rearrangement links TRBV4-3 to TRBJ2-7, with TRBD2 matching over 7 bases. V shed 0 bases, J shed 5 bases, and the junction held 10 bases outside the gene matches. Germline CDR1 is LGHNA and CDR2 is YSLEER. CDR3 length: 16 residues. CDR3 bases: TGCGCCAGCAGCCAAGATCGGGGACTCGCGGGAGACGAGCAGTACTTC. Translating gives CASSQDRGLAGDEQYF.

V usage is TRBV5-1 and J usage is TRBJ2-7, with TRBD2 matching 8 bases. V shed 1 base, J shed 6 bases, and the junction held 6 bases outside the gene matches. This CDR3 has 14 amino acids. Germline CDR1 SGHRS, CDR2 YFSETQ. CDR3 protein: CASSLYGGASEQYF. CDR3 coding DNA: TGCGCCAGCAGCTTGTACGGGGGGGCCTCCGAGCAGTACTTC.

In its sample, this clonotype was seen many times. The chain is built from TRBV24-1 and TRBJ2-4, with D possibly matching TRBD1 (5 bases). V dropped 0 bases and J dropped 0 bases, with 20 bases sitting between them. Per the germline V gene, CDR1 is KGHDR and CDR2 is SFDVKD. This CDR3 contains 20 residues. The CDR3 bases are TGTGCCACCAGTGATTTGCCCACCTCGACAGAGCAGCTAGCCAAAAACATTCAGTACTTC. This gives the protein CATSDLPTSTEQLAKNIQYF.

This clonotype has a handful of counts. The chain recombines TRBV29-1 with TRBJ2-4; perhaps TRBD2 as D (6 bases). The CDR3 is 11 amino acids. Germline CDR1 is SQVTM and CDR2 is ANQGSEA. V lost 4 bases and J lost 9, with 10 bases in between. In DNA, the CDR3 is TGCAGCGTTGGCCAGGGAGGCATTCAGTACTTC. Translated, it gives CSVGQGGIQYF. Drawing the rest from reference TRBV29-1 and TRBJ2-4, the complete variable domain is SAVISQKPSRDICQRGTSLTIQCQVDSQVTMMFWYRQQPGQSLTLIATANQGSEATYESGFVIDKFPISRPNLTFSTLTVSNMSPEDSSIYLCSVGQGGIQYFGAGTRLSVL.

This clonotype has a count of ten or more. The gene calls are TRBV10-3 and TRBJ2-5; D unclear. Trimming cost V 3 bases and J 5 bases, with 10 bases left between them. CDR1 and CDR2 (germline): ENHRY, SYGVKD. CDR3 length equals 13 residues. The CDR3 bases are TGTGCCATCAGTGAATTGCCGGAGGAGACCCAGTACTTC. It codes for CAISELPEETQYF.

This CDR3 reads CASSHKRDRRETQYF. Written as DNA, the CDR3 is TGTGCCAGCAGTCATAAGCGGGACCGGCGGGAGACCCAGTACTTC. The chain recombines TRBV11-1 with TRBJ2-5; 7 nucleotides line up with TRBD2. This CDR3 is 15 amino acids long. Germline loops: CDR1 SGHAT, CDR2 FQDESV (reference sequence). V shed 6 bases and J 5 bases; nucleotides not matched to a gene: 12.

The chain employs TRBV12-3 or TRBV12-4 and TRBJ2-1; 10 nucleotides agree with TRBD2. This CDR3 comprises 16 residues. J gave up 5 bases and V 7 bases, and 11 bases lay outside the gene matches. This chain's CDR3 is CASTTTSGIFNNEQFF. The CDR3 DNA reads TGTGCCAGCACAACCACTAGCGGGATCTTCAACAATGAGCAGTTCTTC.

The chain joins TRBV5-1 to TRBJ2-7, with 13 bases that match TRBD2. V shed 7 bases, J shed 2 bases, and the junction held 3 bases outside the gene matches. This CDR3 comprises 14 residues. Germline V gene lookup returns CDR1 SGHRS and CDR2 YFSETQ. Written as DNA, the CDR3 is TGCGCCAGCGGGACTAGCGGGGCCACCTACGAGCAGTACTTC. This encodes CASGTSGATYEQYF.

The V gene is TRBV4-1, the J gene TRBJ2-1; TRBD2 matches 15 bases. V lost 2 bases, J lost 7 bases, and 3 bases stayed unmatched. The CDR3 consists of 16 residues. Looked up from germline, CDR1 is MGHRA and CDR2 is YSYEKL. CDR3 nucleotides: TGCGCCAGCAGCCAACCGGGACTAGCGGGAGGTAATGAGCAGTTCTTC. This codes for CASSQPGLAGGNEQFF.

The chain has TRBV7-9 and TRBJ1-5; unclear D gene. Trimming cost V 2 bases and J 4 bases, with 9 bases left between them. This CDR3 spans 14 amino acids. CDR1 and CDR2 (germline): SEHNR, FQNEAQ (reference sequence). In nucleotides, the CDR3 is TGTGCCAGCAGCTTATCTCCGGGAAATCAGCCCCAGCATTTT. The encoded protein is CASSLSPGNQPQHF.

This chain connects TRBV12-3 or TRBV12-4 to TRBJ1-3; tentatively, D is TRBD1 (6 bases). V lost 3 bases, J lost 2 bases, and 14 bases lay in between. The CDR3 loop spans 16 amino acids. CDR3 DNA: TGTGCCAGCAGTTTTGTTCGCCAGGGGACTGGAAACACCATATATTTT. Protein product: CASSFVRQGTGNTIYF.